This T cell receptor (beta chain) was obtained from a study of blood T cell repertoires in COVID-19. Background on the study: Samples representing acute and convalescent COVID-19 were sourced from the United States, Italy and Spain.

Per the authors' pipeline: Scientists estimated how many nucleated cells there were by amplifying reference gene primers. This table comes from immunoSEQ multiplex PCR, and its TCRdb copy is limited to in-frame clones, with some not included. That table gives V, J and clone size, and the DNA gave D and trimming. The data hold hundreds of thousands of clones, with about 80% observed a single time. Trimming at V came to 3 bases and at J to 5 bases, leaving 5 bases not matched to a gene. This CDR3 has 15 residues. Germline V lookup: CDR1 LNHDA, CDR2 SQIVND (reference sequence). About this clone: Other DNA sequences of this sample code for an identical CDR3.

Input material: peripheral blood. The origin of this receptor is a woman aged 40 to 49 with active or convalescent COVID-19. The rearrangement uses TRBV19 and TRBJ2-5, with TRBD2 identical over 11 bases. The CDR3 spells CASSIPSGGRETQYF. The CDR3 nucleotides read TGTGCCAGTAGTATCCCTAGCGGGGGGCGTGAGACCCAGTACTTC.